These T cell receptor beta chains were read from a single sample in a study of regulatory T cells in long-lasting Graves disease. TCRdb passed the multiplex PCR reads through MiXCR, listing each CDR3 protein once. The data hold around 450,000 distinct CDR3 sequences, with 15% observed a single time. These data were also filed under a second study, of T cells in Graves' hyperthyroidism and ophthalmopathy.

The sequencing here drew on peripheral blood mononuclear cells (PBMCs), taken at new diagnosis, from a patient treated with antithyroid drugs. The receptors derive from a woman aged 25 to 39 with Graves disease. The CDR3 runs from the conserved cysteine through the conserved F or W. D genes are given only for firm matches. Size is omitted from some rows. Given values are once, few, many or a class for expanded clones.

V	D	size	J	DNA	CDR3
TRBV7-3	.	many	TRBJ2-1	TGTGCCAGCAGCTTATCGAGGGATGAGCAGTTCTTC	CASSLSRDEQFF
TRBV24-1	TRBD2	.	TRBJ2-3	TGTGCCACCAGTGATTTAAGTACGACTAGCGGGTTTGTCACAGATACGCAGTATTTT	CATSDLSTTSGFVTDTQYF
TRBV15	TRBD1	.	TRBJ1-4	TGTGCCACCAGCACAGACAGGGGGGAAAAACTGTTTTTT	CATSTDRGEKLFF
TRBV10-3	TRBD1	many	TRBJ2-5	TGTGCCATCAGTGAATTGGGACAGGGACAAGAGACCCAGTACTTC	CAISELGQGQETQYF
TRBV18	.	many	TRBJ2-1	TGTGCCAGCCACGCCACATCCTATGGTGAGCAGTTCTTC	CASHATSYGEQFF
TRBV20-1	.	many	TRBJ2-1	TGCAGTGCTAGCGGGAAGATTGATGAGCAGTTCTTC	CSASGKIDEQFF
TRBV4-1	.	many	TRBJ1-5	TGCGCCAGCAGCCAGGAAGGGGGGTATAGCAATCAGCCCCAGCATTTT	CASSQEGGYSNQPQHF
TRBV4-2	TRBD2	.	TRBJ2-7	TGTGCCAGCAGCCAAGTAGGGACTAGCGGGATATACGAGCAGTACTTC	CASSQVGTSGIYEQYF
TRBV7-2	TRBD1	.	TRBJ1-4	TGTGCCAGCAGCTACGGACAGGGGAATGAAAGACTGTTTTTT	CASSYGQGNERLFF
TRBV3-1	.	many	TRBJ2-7	TGTGCCAGCAGCCAATCACAGGGCCTTAAGGTCTACGAGCAGTACTTC	CASSQSQGLKVYEQYF
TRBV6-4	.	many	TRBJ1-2	TGTGCCAGCAGTGACAAGGCGGGCGGTTGGACCCCGGGGGGCTACACCTTC	CASSDKAGGWTPGGYTF
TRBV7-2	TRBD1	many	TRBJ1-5	TGTGCCAGCAGCTTAGGGACCACCGGGACAGGGCAACAGCCCCAGCATTTT	CASSLGTTGTGQQPQHF
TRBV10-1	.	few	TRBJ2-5	TGCGCCAGCATCCGGGACCTTGGGACCCAGTACTTC	CASIRDLGTQYF
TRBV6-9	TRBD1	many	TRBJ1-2	TGTGCCAGCAGTTCACCCCCGGACAGGGGATACACCTTC	CASSSPPDRGYTF
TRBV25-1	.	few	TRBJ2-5	TGTGCCAGCAGTGATCCAGGGGAGACCCAGTACTTC	CASSDPGETQYF
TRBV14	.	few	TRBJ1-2	TGTGCCAGCAGCCAAGATTCCGTAAACTATGGCTACACCTTC	CASSQDSVNYGYTF
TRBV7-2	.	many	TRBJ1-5	TGTGCCAGCAGCTTAGGAATGGCGGGAGTAGATCAGCCCCAGCATTTT	CASSLGMAGVDQPQHF
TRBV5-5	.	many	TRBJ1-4	TGTGCCAGCAGCACGACAGGACAAAAACTGTTTTTT	CASSTTGQKLFF
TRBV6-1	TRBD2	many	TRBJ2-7	TGTGCCAGCAGTGTGACTAGCGGGAAGGACGAGCAGTACTTC	CASSVTSGKDEQYF
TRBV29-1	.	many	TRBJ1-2	TGCAGCGCTCTTGTTTCGGGCAAAAGGTGGGGCTACACCTTC	CSALVSGKRWGYTF
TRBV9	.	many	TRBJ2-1	TGTGCCAGCAGCGTAGGGGGAATGGAGCAGTTCTTC	CASSVGGMEQFF
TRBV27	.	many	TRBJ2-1	TGTGCCAGCACCAAATTCCTGACTAGTCTCTCCTACAATGAGCAGTTCTTC	CASTKFLTSLSYNEQFF
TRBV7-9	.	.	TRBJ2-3	TGTGCCAGCAGCTATCTCCGGGACCCAGTCACAGATACGCAGTATTTT	CASSYLRDPVTDTQYF
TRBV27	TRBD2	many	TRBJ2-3	TGTGCCAGCAGTCCCATAGCGGGAGGATCGCCAGATACGCAGTATTTT	CASSPIAGGSPDTQYF
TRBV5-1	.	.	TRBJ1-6	TGCGCCAGCAGCTTGGCGGGACCGAAATATAATTCACCCCTCCACTTT	CASSLAGPKYNSPLHF
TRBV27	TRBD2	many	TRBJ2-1	TGTGCCAGCAGTTCTCCTCCCGGGAGGGGGTCCTACAATGAGCAGTTCTTC	CASSSPPGRGSYNEQFF
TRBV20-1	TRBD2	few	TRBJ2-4	TGCAGTGCTAGCGCCCGGGATAGCGGGAGCTCTAGGATTCAGTACTTC	CSASARDSGSSRIQYF
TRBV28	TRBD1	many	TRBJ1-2	TGTGCCAGCCACAGGGGGCGGAACTATGGCTACACCTTC	CASHRGRNYGYTF